This T cell receptor beta chain was documented in a study of shared clonotypes between healthy human individuals (dated by TCRdb to 2018 to 2021). Regarding the research as a whole: The cohort comprised a couple of women and three men aged 18 to 49 years. To estimate repertoire size and how much clonotypes are shared between individuals, the study performed deep sequencing of blood TCR repertoires from a handful of healthy adults. Different laboratories and diverse techniques were used to prepare libraries and sequence TCR repertoires, to increase sequencing depth and limit assay-specific biases. Per donor, three plates each were used for CD4 naive and CD4 memory, two for CD8 naive, and one for CD8 memory. Each donor's leukapheresis produced roughly between about 0.8 and 8.9 billion PBMCs.

Overall results and qualifications from the work: Compared with non-shared clonotypes, clonotypes shared by all four sorted-subset donors had higher generation probabilities. Because the study included a small number of donors, the genetic and exposure-history diversity represented was limited. Across a handful of donors, about 4.5% of naive CD4, over 3% of naive CD8, 2.3% of memory CD4, and roughly 0.4% of memory CD8 clonotypes were shared. Even with the large sequencing depth, rarefaction of the sorted-subset datasets indicated that sequencing was incomplete. Estimated clonotype richness was generally larger for naive than for memory subsets. Sampling was limited to blood, and TCR repertoires in tissue likely differ from TCR repertoires in blood. Based on pairwise subsampling, the degree of clonotype sharing among donors was expected to be affected by sequencing depth.

Regarding this clone: The target of this receptor is not known. No much larger clone exists at a distance of one base, and base qualities are not known.

TCR CDR3 regions were amplified from genomic DNA by multiplex PCR using the deep immunoSEQ assay. For each cell subset, the extracted genomic DNA was distributed evenly across all wells of several immunoSEQ 96-well plates, and each plate served as one replicate. Each replicate PCR for sorted subsets received around 0.2 ug genomic DNA, equal to roughly 30,000 T cell genomes. Purified libraries were measured with a Qubit 3.0 fluorometer, size-checked on a Bioanalyzer 2100, and measured again with the KAPA Library Quantification kit. Each immunoSEQ 96-well plate was sequenced on its own single-read 150-cycle Illumina NextSeq 550 flow cell. On the study's bioinformatics: Because the immunoSEQ output included only junctional sequences and no quality scores, the filtering could not be the same as the filtering used for full-length reads. To assign V/J genes and CDR3, sequences were annotated using PyIR, a Python wrapper for IgBLAST v1.9, with IMGT germline references. Any read was removed if the V/J assignment was weak (E-value above 1e-6), the CDR3 was missing, or the read contained stop codons, out-of-frame junctions, or ambiguous translated residues. V3J clonotypes were defined as sequences sharing the same inferred V gene, J gene, and CDR3 amino acid sequence. Percentage overlap between repertoires was computed as shared unique clonotypes divided by the size of the smaller repertoire. RTK rarefaction, the Chao1 estimator, and Recon v2.1 estimates of unobserved clonotypes were used to assess repertoire richness. Generation probabilities for all TCRbeta clonotypes obtained by the gDNA method from a few donors were computed using OLGA. TCRdb carries this immuneACCESS record with in-frame sequences only. Its versions omit some clonotypes, under half of them owing to an unresolved V gene in the studies checked, with the rest unexplained. The V and J calls and the clone size are those of that table, but D and trimming were determined from the DNA. The sample data list a few hundred thousand clones, and less than 98% of these were observed just once. The ten largest make up 0.057% of the sample.

CDR1 is given as LNHDA and CDR2 as SQIVND, both from the germline V gene (reference sequence). V loses 5 bases of germline sequence and J loses 2 bases, and the interval between the two ends is 9 bases. The CDR3 goes from the cysteine to the phenylalanine over 13 residues. Of the read, only the CDR3 DNA is kept; its 39 bases are in frame from base 1. Healthy HIV-negative adults with no recently reported acute infections or vaccinations were included as donors. Every donor was a Caucasian adult residing in Nashville, Tennessee, USA. CD4+ T cells were enriched through magnetic negative selection, after which naive cells were positively selected on CD45RA and the remaining negative fraction served as the memory subset. After blood collection by leukapheresis, PBMCs were isolated using Ficoll-Histopaque density gradient centrifugation and then cryopreserved in the vapor phase of liquid nitrogen. Analytical flow cytometry was used to check the purity and quantity of every magnetically sorted T cell population. Genomic DNA was isolated from every sorted fraction and measured by UV absorbance on a Nanodrop 2000c.

This chain is built from TRBV19 and TRBJ1-1; TRBD1 might be the D gene, on 6 matching bases. The clonotype originates from a woman younger than 45 in good health. The sample comprised naive CD4+ T cells sorted from blood. In the paper's terms, the cell subset or site label means: CD45RA+ positively selected. The sequenced DNA is TGTGCCAGTAGTGACAGGATTAACACTGAAGCTTTCTTT. This yields the protein CASSDRINTEAFF.